This T cell receptor beta chain was recorded in a study of blood T cell repertoires in COVID-19. About the study: The United States, Italy and Spain supplied acute and convalescent COVID-19 samples. Sources were T cells, B-cell-depleted T cells, or PBMCs; the material itself was cDNA or gDNA.

The V gene's germline CDR1 is GTSNPN and CDR2 SVGIG (reference sequence). The CDR3 has 11 residues. J lost 7 bases, V lost 2 bases, and 0 bases had no gene match. As handled by the study authors: Scientists estimated how many nucleated cells there were by amplifying reference gene primers. Sequencing was performed with immunoSEQ multiplex PCR; in TCRdb, only in-frame clones are kept and a portion is missing. The V and J calls and the clone size are those of that table, but D and trimming were determined from the DNA. The table lists around 180,000 clones, 80% to 85% of them singletons. The chain has TRBV30 and TRBJ2-5; 8 bases are a match to TRBD2. The TCR comes from a woman aged 25 to 39 with acute or convalescent COVID-19. The specimen sequenced was peripheral blood. DNA for the CDR3: TGTGCCTGGAGTAGCGGGGGGACCCAGTACTTC. Translation: CAWSSGGTQYF.